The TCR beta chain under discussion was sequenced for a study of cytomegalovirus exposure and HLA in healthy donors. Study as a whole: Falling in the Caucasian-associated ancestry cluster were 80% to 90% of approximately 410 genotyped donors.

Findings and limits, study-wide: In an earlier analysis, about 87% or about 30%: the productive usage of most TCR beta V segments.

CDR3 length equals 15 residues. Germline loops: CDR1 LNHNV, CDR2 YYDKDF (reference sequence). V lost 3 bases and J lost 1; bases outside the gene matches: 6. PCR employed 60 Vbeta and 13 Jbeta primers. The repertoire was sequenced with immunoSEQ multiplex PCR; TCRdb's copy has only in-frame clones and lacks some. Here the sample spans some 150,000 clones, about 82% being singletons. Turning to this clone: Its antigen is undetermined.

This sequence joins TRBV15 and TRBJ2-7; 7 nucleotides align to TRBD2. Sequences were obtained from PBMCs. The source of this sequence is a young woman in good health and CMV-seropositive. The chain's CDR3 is CATSRGGAESYEQYF. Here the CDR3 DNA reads TGTGCCACCAGCAGGGGAGGGGCGGAGTCCTACGAGCAGTACTTC.